This TCR beta chain was documented in a study of T cell clones after liver transplantation. Study context: HCV positivity affected three of eight recipients; the rest lacked autoimmune or viral indications. Tolerance: complete withdrawal held at least one year, liver enzymes staying within twice normal. Blood was drawn pre-transplant, before withdrawal, and after full or failed withdrawal. General study results and limits: Donor-reactive sequences fell more than third party-reactive ones, suggesting partial deletion.

This clone was recorded only once. The antigen remains undetermined. The V end lost 4 bases, the J end lost 5 bases, and 14 bases lay between the germline ends. This CDR3 has 15 amino acids. Looked up from germline, CDR1 is LNHNV and CDR2 is YYDKDF (reference sequence). The table came from immunoSEQ multiplex PCR; TCRdb's copy has only in-frame clones and leaves some out. This table has tens of thousands of clones, about 71% appearing once. The sample in question was CD4+ T cells from blood, obtained at the roughly 15-month timepoint. The V and J genes are TRBV15 and TRBJ1-4; no definite D call. This sequence was found in a human patient who received a liver transplant. Part of the T cell pool may stem from the graft donor. The CDR3 DNA is TGTGCCACCAGCATCGTAGCAGGCGTGAATGAAAAACTGTTTTTT. As protein: CATSIVAGVNEKLFF.